This T cell receptor beta chain was sequenced during a study of blood T cells in healthy people across ages. Notes on the study in general: It was not possible, with unsorted PBMCs, to conclusively compare naive and antigen-experienced cells. A roughly linear age-dependent decrease characterized TCR beta diversity per million T cells.

This clonotype has just one count. The antigen remains undetermined. Looked up from germline, CDR1 is MNHEY and CDR2 is SMNVEV (reference sequence). This CDR3 is built from 16 residues. The ends were cut back, 0 bases at V and 0 bases at J, with 12 bases in the middle. Then a second PCR, running about 6 to 12 cycles, was carried out with a sample-barcoded 5' primer and a J-beta primer mix. Each cDNA molecule received a tag from a template-switch adaptor that had 12 random nucleotides. TCRdb called the 5' RACE reads again in MiXCR, with one record for every CDR3 protein. The sample has over a million distinct CDR3 sequences; 35% to 55% are singletons.

This receptor was taken from a woman in her fifties or sixties in good health. The sample was blood. V and J are TRBV27 and TRBJ2-7; the D gene is possibly TRBD2 (5 bases). CDR3 nucleotide sequence: TGTGCCAGCAGTTTATCTATTTGGGAGAGCTCCTACGAGCAGTACTTC. Its translation: CASSLSIWESSYEQYF.